What follows describes a single TCR beta chain. The antigen remains unidentified. Sequenced by immunoSEQ multiplex PCR; TCRdb stores in-frame clones only, minus some. This sample has more than 150,000 clones, with approximately 89% found just once. The data stem from a study of T cell responses to AZD1222 COVID-19 vaccine. Study-wide results and caveats: Just 5 to 7 AZD1222 recipients were seropositive at baseline. Regions 160-218 and 743-854 held dominance among vaccine-associated CD4 TCRs, which spanned spike. Donors, mostly white British, included more females; clonal diversity was possibly underestimated.

The CDR3 covers 15 residues. Trimming removed 6 bases from V and 1 base from J; junction bases left unmatched: 6. Germline V lookup: CDR1 MNHEY, CDR2 SVGAGI. Analyses pooled second doses at about 4 or about 12 weeks. This clonotype was obtained from an adult who received the AZD1222 COVID-19 vaccine. This specimen was peripheral blood, taken 28 days after the second AZD1222 dose. This chain links TRBV6-5 with TRBJ1-1; 9 bases are a match to TRBD1. CDR3 amino acids: CASRSGGQGNTEAFF. CDR3 nucleotides: TGTGCCAGCAGGTCGGGGGGACAGGGGAACACTGAAGCTTTCTTT.